The rows below give T cell receptor beta chains drawn from one sample of a study of blood T cell repertoires in COVID-19. Libraries were prepared by immunoSEQ multiplex PCR; TCRdb keeps only in-frame clonotypes and omits some of them. Of 200,000 to 250,000 clones in the sample, around 85% were seen once. Source material: PBMCs or T cells enriched from blood (not recorded which). The receptors were sampled from a woman between 45 and 60 years old in a cohort exposed to, infected with or recovered from COVID-19 (not recorded which). Each CDR3 is given with its conserved first and last residue. A D gene is named only where the DNA matches it firmly. Rows give clone size only sometimes, using once, few, many, or a class for an expanded clone.

V	J	size	D	CDR3	DNA
TRBV6-5	TRBJ2-1	.	TRBD2	CASSYRLAGRDEQFF	TGTGCCAGCAGTTACCGACTAGCGGGGAGGGATGAGCAGTTCTTC
TRBV6-5	TRBJ1-5	.	.	CASRGGHQPQHF	TGTGCCAGCAGAGGTGGGCATCAGCCCCAGCATTTT
TRBV3-1/TRBV3-2	TRBJ2-7	.	TRBD2	CASSQEYLAGGSSYEQYF	TGTGCCAGCAGCCAAGAGTATCTAGCGGGGGGTAGCTCCTACGAGCAGTACTTC
TRBV25-1	TRBJ2-2	.	TRBD1	CASSGSGTGLTGELFF	TGTGCCAGCAGTGGCTCCGGGACAGGGCTCACCGGGGAGCTGTTTTTT
TRBV9	TRBJ1-1	.	.	CASSPVGRNTEAFF	TGTGCCAGCAGCCCTGTTGGGAGGAACACTGAAGCTTTCTTT
TRBV28	TRBJ2-7	once	TRBD1	CASRRVGQISYEQYF	TGTGCCAGCAGGCGAGTGGGACAGATCTCCTACGAGCAGTACTTC
TRBV9	TRBJ1-2	once	.	CASSTGQSGDYGYTF	TGTGCCAGCAGCACCGGACAGTCTGGTGACTATGGCTACACCTTC
TRBV19	TRBJ2-7	.	TRBD2	CASSTSGTSSSYEQYF	TGTGCCAGTAGTACATCCGGGACTAGCTCCTCCTACGAGCAGTACTTC
TRBV11-2	TRBJ1-4	.	.	CASSPSRSGDSTNEKLFF	TGTGCCAGCAGCCCGTCTCGCTCGGGGGATTCAACTAATGAAAAACTGTTTTTT
TRBV4-1	TRBJ2-7	.	.	CASSPTNTVYEQYF	TGCGCCAGCAGCCCTACCAATACAGTTTACGAGCAGTACTTC
TRBV3-1/TRBV3-2	TRBJ2-5	.	.	CASSQDSRGAPYLQETQYF	TGTGCCAGCAGCCAAGACAGTCGGGGGGCCCCCTATCTTCAAGAGACCCAGTACTTC
TRBV30	TRBJ1-4	few	.	CAWGRGATNEKLFF	TGTGCCTGGGGGCGGGGTGCAACTAATGAAAAACTGTTTTTT
TRBV2	TRBJ1-2	once	.	CASSEVASWGYTF	TGTGCCAGCAGTGAAGTCGCTAGTTGGGGCTACACCTTC
TRBV5-6	TRBJ2-1	.	TRBD2	CASSNSGGVRNEQFF	TGTGCCAGCAGCAATAGCGGGGGGGTGCGGAATGAGCAGTTCTTC
TRBV19	TRBJ1-1	.	.	CASQTQGSAEAFF	TGTGCCAGTCAGACACAGGGTAGTGCTGAAGCTTTCTTT
TRBV7-3	TRBJ2-6	.	TRBD1	CASGQGHGAGANVLTF	TGTGCCAGCGGACAGGGACACGGAGCTGGGGCCAACGTCCTGACTTTC
TRBV5-6	TRBJ2-5	.	TRBD1	CASSWLTGMGETQYF	TGTGCCAGCAGCTGGCTGACAGGGATGGGAGAGACCCAGTACTTC
TRBV9	TRBJ1-2	.	.	CASSVGSGGYGYTF	TGTGCCAGCAGCGTAGGGTCGGGGGGCTATGGCTACACCTTC
TRBV19	TRBJ2-4	.	.	CASSADEVGGRFKNIQYF	TGTGCCAGTAGTGCGGACGAGGTGGGGGGAAGATTTAAAAACATTCAGTACTTC
TRBV19	TRBJ1-4	.	.	CASRPGRGNEKLFF	TGTGCCAGTCGCCCGGGGAGGGGCAATGAAAAACTGTTTTTT
TRBV4-2	TRBJ1-2	.	TRBD1	CASSQGRGTAGDGYTF	TGTGCCAGCAGCCAAGGCCGCGGGACAGCGGGTGATGGCTACACCTTC
TRBV4-3	TRBJ1-6	.	TRBD1	CASSDQDQGAGNSPLHF	TGCGCCAGCAGCGACCAAGACCAGGGGGCCGGTAATTCACCCCTCCACTTT
TRBV3-1/TRBV3-2	TRBJ1-2	.	.	CASSQNLGRNYGYTF	TGTGCCAGCAGCCAAAATCTCGGGAGGAACTATGGCTACACCTTC
TRBV12-3/TRBV12-4	TRBJ1-4	once	TRBD1	CAVSRGPNEKLFF	TGTGCCGTATCAAGGGGGCCTAATGAAAAACTGTTTTTT
TRBV9	TRBJ2-3	.	TRBD2	CASSVAGGDTQYF	TGTGCCAGCAGCGTAGCTGGGGGGGACACGCAGTATTTT
TRBV18	TRBJ1-1	.	.	CASSPALNTEAFF	TGTGCCAGCTCACCGGCCTTGAACACTGAAGCTTTCTTT
TRBV5-3	TRBJ2-3	.	TRBD2	CARSSPRTSGADTQYF	TGTGCCAGAAGCTCGCCCCGGACTAGCGGGGCAGATACGCAGTATTTT
TRBV7-3	TRBJ2-1	.	TRBD1	CASSLSDRGWDEQFF	TGTGCCAGCAGCTTATCGGACAGGGGTTGGGATGAGCAGTTCTTC
TRBV9	TRBJ2-7	many	.	CASSVSGQGPYEQYF	TGTGCCAGCAGCGTAAGTGGGCAGGGCCCCTACGAGCAGTACTTC
TRBV5-5	TRBJ2-7	.	.	CASSFSRTAKIGSYEQYF	TGTGCCAGCAGCTTTTCAAGGACAGCAAAAATAGGCTCCTACGAGCAGTACTTC
TRBV20-1	TRBJ1-1	.	.	CSASRSGMNTEAFF	TGCAGTGCTAGTCGGTCGGGGATGAACACTGAAGCTTTCTTT
TRBV5-8	TRBJ1-5	.	TRBD1	CASSLGTGSHQPQHF	TGTGCCAGCAGCTTGGGGACAGGATCTCATCAGCCCCAGCATTTT
TRBV9	TRBJ1-5	.	.	CASSQQGEVQQPQHF	TGTGCCAGCAGCCAACAGGGAGAGGTGCAACAGCCCCAGCATTTT
TRBV2	TRBJ1-1	.	TRBD1	CASSQGVNTEAFF	TGTGCCAGCAGTCAGGGGGTGAACACTGAAGCTTTCTTT
TRBV2	TRBJ2-5	.	.	CASSEEPGGRETQYF	TGTGCCAGCAGTGAAGAGCCAGGGGGGAGGGAGACCCAGTACTTC
TRBV28	TRBJ1-4	.	TRBD1	CASRQQAGGEEKLFF	TGTGCCAGCAGGCAGCAGGCAGGGGGCGAAGAAAAACTGTTTTTT